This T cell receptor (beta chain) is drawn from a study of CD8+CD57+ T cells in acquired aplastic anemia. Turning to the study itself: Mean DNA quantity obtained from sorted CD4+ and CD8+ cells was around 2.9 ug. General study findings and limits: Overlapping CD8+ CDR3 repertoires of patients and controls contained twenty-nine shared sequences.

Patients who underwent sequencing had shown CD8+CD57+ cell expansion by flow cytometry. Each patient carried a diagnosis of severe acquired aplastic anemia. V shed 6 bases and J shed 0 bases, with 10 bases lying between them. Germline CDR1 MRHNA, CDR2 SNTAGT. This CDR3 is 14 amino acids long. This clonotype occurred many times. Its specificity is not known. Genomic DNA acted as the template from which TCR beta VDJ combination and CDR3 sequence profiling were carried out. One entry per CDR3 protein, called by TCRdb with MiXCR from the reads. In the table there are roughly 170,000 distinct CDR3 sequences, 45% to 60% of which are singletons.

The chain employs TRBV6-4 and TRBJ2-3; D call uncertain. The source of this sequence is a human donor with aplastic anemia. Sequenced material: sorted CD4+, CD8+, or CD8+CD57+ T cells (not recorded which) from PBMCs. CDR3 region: CASSIGRSTDTQYF. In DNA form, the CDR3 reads TGTGCCAGCAGCATAGGACGAAGCACAGATACGCAGTATTTT.